The rows below give T cell receptor beta chains drawn from one sample of a study of T cell responses to AZD1222 COVID-19 vaccine. Produced via immunoSEQ multiplex PCR; TCRdb's table is partial and in-frame only. The sample has about 140,000 clones, 89% seen once. The material sequenced was peripheral blood, taken on day 0 of AZD1222 vaccination. The receptor source for this set is an adult in good health. The conserved cysteine and the conserved F or W are not part of the CDR3 here.

j_call v_call cdr3_length cdr3_aa
TRBJ2-6 TRBV28 13 ASSLGGSGANVLT
TRBJ2-2 TRBV7-3 13 ASSRGGSNTGELF
TRBJ2-2 TRBV6-5 12 ASSYGEGTGELF
TRBJ1-3 TRBV4-3 14 ASSQGSSHSGNTIY
TRBJ2-3 TRBV11-2 14 ASSLDLAGVTDTQY
TRBJ1-2 TRBV2 12 ASSRLDKSYGYT
TRBJ2-1 TRBV13 11 ASSLGAGNEQF
TRBJ1-3 TRBV5-4 13 ASSKDLSSGNTIY
TRBJ1-6 TRBV6-6 10 AGGGTGLSLH
TRBJ1-4 TRBV27 11 ASSREPGEKLF
TRBJ1-5 TRBV7-8 15 ASSLAIPVLGNQPQH
TRBJ2-1 TRBV6-2/TRBV6-3 9 ASSYSRVQF
TRBJ1-5 TRBV7-8 14 ASSFTPGLSNQPQH
TRBJ1-1 TRBV4-1 13 ASSREGQGNTEAF
TRBJ1-2 TRBV27 14 ASSFQGMGGPGGYT
TRBJ1-2 TRBV28 13 ASSPPRGRSYGYT
TRBJ2-2 TRBV9 13 ASSVDFLNTGELF
TRBJ1-2 TRBV6-5 13 ASKASGTGYSGYT
TRBJ1-3 TRBV6-1 13 ASSESWGQGNTIY
TRBJ2-7 TRBV19 14 ASSGVEGLAPYEQY
TRBJ2-1 TRBV6-2/TRBV6-3 15 ASSHRTRGSAYNEQF
TRBJ2-2 TRBV7-3 12 ASTRNPGAGELF
TRBJ1-2 TRBV6-2/TRBV6-3 10 ASSWGSYGYT
TRBJ1-4 TRBV4-1 14 ASSQVARDREQKLF
TRBJ2-1 TRBV7-7 16 ASSARHVTSGEFNEQF
TRBJ1-2 TRBV6-6 11 ASSYGQSYGYT
TRBJ2-2 TRBV6-4 13 ASSEGLAGAGELF
TRBJ1-2 TRBV10-3 12 AISESSVLSGYT
TRBJ1-1 TRBV27 12 ASSLLAANTEAF
TRBJ1-2 TRBV9 13 ASSLGQGGSYGYT
TRBJ2-2 TRBV5-4 16 ASSRPGLAGVPTGELF
TRBJ2-6 TRBV6-1 14 ASSESVVSGANVLT
TRBJ2-1 TRBV9 16 ASSVPLAGALDHNEQF
TRBJ2-7 TRBV7-2 14 ASSHNLGTVPYEQY
TRBJ1-6 TRBV18 12 ASSVQGSNSPLH
TRBJ2-6 TRBV7-3 13 ASSLGGSGANVLT
TRBJ2-3 TRBV15 11 ATSSRGGDTQY
TRBJ1-4 TRBV6-5 14 ASSYSGGQINEKLF
TRBJ1-1 TRBV5-4 11 ASSLLLGSEAF
TRBJ2-3 TRBV18 10 ASSPGSDTQY
TRBJ2-1 TRBV4-3 12 ASSPQAGGKEQF